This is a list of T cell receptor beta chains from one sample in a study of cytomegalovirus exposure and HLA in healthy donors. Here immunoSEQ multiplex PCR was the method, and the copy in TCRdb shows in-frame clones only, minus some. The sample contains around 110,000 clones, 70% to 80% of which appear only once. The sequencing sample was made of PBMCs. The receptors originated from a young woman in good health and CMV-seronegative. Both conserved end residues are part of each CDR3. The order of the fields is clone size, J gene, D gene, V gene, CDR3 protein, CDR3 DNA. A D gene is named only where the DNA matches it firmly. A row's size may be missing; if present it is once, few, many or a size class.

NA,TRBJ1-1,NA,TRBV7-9,CASSLQNTEAFF,TGTGCCAGCAGCTTACAGAACACTGAAGCTTTCTTT
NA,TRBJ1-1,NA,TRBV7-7,CASGRLSRGEAFF,TGTGCTAGTGGGCGACTATCAAGGGGGGAAGCTTTCTTT
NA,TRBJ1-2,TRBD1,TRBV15,CATSRDYTGDGYTF,TGTGCCACCAGCAGAGACTATACAGGGGATGGCTACACCTTC
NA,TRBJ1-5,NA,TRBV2,CASKQGTSNQPQHF,TGTGCCAGCAAACAGGGAACTAGCAATCAGCCCCAGCATTTT
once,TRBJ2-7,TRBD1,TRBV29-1,CSVEGLGTGRTNEQYF,TGCAGCGTTGAAGGCCTTGGGACAGGGCGGACGAACGAGCAGTACTTC
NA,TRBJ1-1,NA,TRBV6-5,CASSLRDNLNTEAFF,TGTGCCAGCAGTTTAAGGGACAACCTGAACACTGAAGCTTTCTTT
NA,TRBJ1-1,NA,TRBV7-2,CASSLVGLRGGTEAFF,TGTGCCAGCAGCTTAGTAGGATTAAGGGGCGGCACTGAAGCTTTCTTT
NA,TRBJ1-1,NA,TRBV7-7,CASSLGTNTEAFF,TGTGCTAGCAGCTTAGGTACTAACACTGAAGCTTTCTTT
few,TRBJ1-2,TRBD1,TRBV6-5,CASSYLLGQGVNGYTF,TGTGCCAGCAGTTACCTCCTCGGGCAGGGGGTTAATGGCTACACCTTC
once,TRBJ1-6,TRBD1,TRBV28,CASRWSTGGSPLHF,TGTGCCAGCAGGTGGAGTACAGGGGGTTCACCCCTCCACTTT
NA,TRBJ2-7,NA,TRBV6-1,CASSEAGQGPPYEQYF,TGTGCCAGCAGTGAAGCGGGCCAGGGGCCCCCCTACGAGCAGTACTTC
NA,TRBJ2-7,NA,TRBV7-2,CASSLGFSGEQYF,TGTGCCAGCAGCTTAGGGTTCTCCGGCGAGCAGTACTTC
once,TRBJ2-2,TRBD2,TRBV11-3,CASSPGLAGTGELFF,TGTGCCAGCAGCCCGGGACTAGCGGGCACCGGGGAGCTGTTTTTT
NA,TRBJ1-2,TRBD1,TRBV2,CASTYSGGDYGYTF,TGTGCCAGCACTTACTCAGGGGGCGACTATGGCTACACCTTC
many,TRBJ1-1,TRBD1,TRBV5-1,CASSLDTGGSGFF,TGCGCCAGCAGCTTGGATACAGGGGGCTCGGGTTTCTTT
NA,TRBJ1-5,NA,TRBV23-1,CAIHRVPSNQPQHF,TGCGCCATACACAGGGTACCTAGCAATCAGCCCCAGCATTTT
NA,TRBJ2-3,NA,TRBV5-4,CASSFFRATDTQYF,TGTGCCAGCAGCTTTTTCCGAGCGACAGATACGCAGTATTTT
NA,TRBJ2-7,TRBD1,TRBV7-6,CASSLADRGFEQYF,TGTGCCAGCAGCTTAGCGGACAGGGGATTCGAGCAGTACTTC
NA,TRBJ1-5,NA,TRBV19,CASSIISRSPNQPQHF,TGTGCCAGTAGTATAATTTCGAGATCCCCCAATCAGCCCCAGCATTTT
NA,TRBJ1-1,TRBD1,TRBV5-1,CASSLEPGGATEAFF,TGCGCCAGCAGCTTGGAACCAGGGGGTGCCACTGAAGCTTTCTTT
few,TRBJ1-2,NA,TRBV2,CASSATLNYGYTF,TGTGCCAGCAGCGCGACACTGAACTATGGCTACACCTTC
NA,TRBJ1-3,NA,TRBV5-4,CASSHLDSFSGNTIYF,TGTGCCAGCAGTCACCTTGACAGCTTTTCTGGAAACACCATATATTTT
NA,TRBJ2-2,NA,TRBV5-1,CASSWEDIGELFF,TGCGCCAGCAGCTGGGAGGATATCGGGGAGCTGTTTTTT